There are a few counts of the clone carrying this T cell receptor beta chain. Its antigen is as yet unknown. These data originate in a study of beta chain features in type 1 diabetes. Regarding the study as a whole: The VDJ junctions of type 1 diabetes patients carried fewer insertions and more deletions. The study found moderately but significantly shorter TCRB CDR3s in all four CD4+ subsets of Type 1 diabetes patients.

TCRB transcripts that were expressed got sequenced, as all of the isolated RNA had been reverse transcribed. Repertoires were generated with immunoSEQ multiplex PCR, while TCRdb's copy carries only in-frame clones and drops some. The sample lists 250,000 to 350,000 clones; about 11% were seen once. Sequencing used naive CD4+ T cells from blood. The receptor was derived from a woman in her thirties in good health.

CDR3 coding DNA: TGTGCCATCAGTGTAGCGGCCTCCTACAATGAGCAGTTCTTC. Its protein is CAISVAASYNEQFF. The chain is built from TRBV10-3 and TRBJ2-1, with a tentative D call TRBD2 (6 bases). CDR1 is ENHRY and CDR2 is SYGVKD in the germline V gene. V was clipped by 4 bases and J by 0 bases, with 7 bases between them. This CDR3 comprises 14 residues.